This T cell receptor (beta chain) was retrieved from a study of T-cell reconstitution after alpha-beta-depleted transplantation in children. Overall study results and limits: Several hundred expanded graft clones reportedly supplied alpha-beta T cells about two months after transplant. Most T-cell counts and diversity one year after the transplant came from T cells that were newly produced.

Molecular barcoding with unique molecular identifiers was used for the TCRbeta library. TCRdb reprocessed the PCR reads with MiXCR, giving one entry per CDR3 protein. The table lists around 450,000 distinct CDR3 sequences, 15% to 20% of them singletons. The CDR3 is made up of 14 amino acids. With 3 bases clipped from V and 3 bases from J, the junction kept 3 bases outside the gene matches. Germline V CDR1 and CDR2: GTSNPN, SVGIG (reference sequence). With respect to this clonotype: The antigen remains undetermined.

Sequenced here: PBMCs, mostly from graft donor cells, sampled 360 days after TCRalphabeta/CD19-depleted stem cell transplant. The chain combines TRBV30 with TRBJ2-2; 8 bases are a match to TRBD2. The sequence derives from a boy younger than two who had a stem cell transplant for Wiskott-Aldrich syndrome, so the T cells may come from the graft donor. CDR3 in amino acids: CAWREAGDTGELFF. The CDR3 bases are TGTGCCTGGAGAGAAGCGGGGGACACCGGGGAGCTGTTTTTT.